Listed below are T cell receptor beta chains from one sample, sequenced in a study of spatial heterogeneity in lung cancer. A single record per CDR3 protein comes from TCRdb applying MiXCR to the 5' RACE reads. This sample yields just over 3,000 distinct CDR3 sequences, of which about 16% are seen a single time; over 9.5% belongs to the top ten. Here the sequenced sample was lung tumor tissue, taken at surgery. The receptors derive from a male donor with early-stage non-small cell lung cancer. CDR3s include the opening cysteine and the closing phenylalanine or tryptophan. A D gene is named only where the DNA matches it firmly. Expanded clones get a size class; other rows say once, few or many, or leave the size out.

len	abundance	d_gene	v_gene	j_gene	CDR3aa	CDR3nt
14	medium-sized	TRBD1	TRBV5-4	TRBJ2-5	CASRARQGGETQYF	TGTGCCAGCAGGGCTCGACAGGGGGGGGAGACCCAGTACTTC
17	.	.	TRBV6-6	TRBJ1-1	CASSFRNPDAGDTEAFF	TGTGCCAGCAGCTTTAGAAATCCCGACGCGGGAGACACTGAAGCTTTCTTT
15	large	TRBD2	TRBV7-2	TRBJ2-7	CASSLAGTTSGEQYF	TGTGCCAGCAGCTTAGCCGGGACTACCTCCGGCGAGCAGTACTTC
15	medium-sized	TRBD1	TRBV20-1	TRBJ2-2	CSAEPGQGLTGELFF	TGCAGTGCAGAGCCGGGACAGGGACTAACCGGGGAGCTGTTTTTT
13	medium-sized	.	TRBV20-1	TRBJ1-5	CSARPTGNQPQHF	TGCAGTGCTAGACCGACAGGCAATCAGCCCCAGCATTTT
12	few	.	TRBV7-2	TRBJ2-1	CASSPGGYEQFF	TGTGCCAGCAGCCCTGGAGGATATGAGCAGTTCTTC
13	medium-sized	.	TRBV29-1	TRBJ2-5	CSVSRDGPSTQYF	TGCAGCGTTTCTAGGGACGGACCGAGTACCCAGTACTTC
13	many	TRBD2	TRBV6-1	TRBJ2-7	CASSAGGGYEQYF	TGTGCCAGCAGTGCGGGGGGGGGCTACGAGCAGTACTTC
13	medium-sized	.	TRBV29-1	TRBJ2-7	CSAAGTNSYEQYF	TGCAGCGCTGCCGGGACGAACTCCTACGAGCAGTACTTC
18	.	TRBD2	TRBV7-9	TRBJ2-1	CASSLASGSGDFYNEQFF	TGTGCCAGCAGCTTAGCTAGCGGGAGTGGAGACTTTTACAATGAGCAGTTCTTC
17	medium-sized	TRBD2	TRBV3-1	TRBJ2-2	CASSHLYGRAPTGELFF	TGTGCCAGCAGCCATCTTTACGGGAGGGCCCCCACCGGGGAGCTGTTTTTT
14	medium-sized	.	TRBV28	TRBJ1-2	CASSLNPTSYGYTF	TGTGCCAGCAGTTTAAACCCGACTAGCTATGGCTACACCTTC
14	large	TRBD2	TRBV29-1	TRBJ2-3	CSATILAGTDTQYF	TGCAGCGCCACCATCCTAGCGGGCACAGATACGCAGTATTTT
15	medium-sized	TRBD1	TRBV5-1	TRBJ1-1	CASSSTGTANTEAFF	TGCGCCAGCAGCTCGACCGGGACAGCGAACACTGAAGCTTTCTTT